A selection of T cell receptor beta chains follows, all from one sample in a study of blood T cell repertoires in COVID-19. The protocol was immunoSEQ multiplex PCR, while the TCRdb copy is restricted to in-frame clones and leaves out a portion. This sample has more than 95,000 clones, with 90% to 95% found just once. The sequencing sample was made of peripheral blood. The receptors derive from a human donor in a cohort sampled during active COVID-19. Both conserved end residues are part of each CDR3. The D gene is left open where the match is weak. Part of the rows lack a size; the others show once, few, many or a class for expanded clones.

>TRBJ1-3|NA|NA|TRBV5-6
TGTGCCAGCAGCTCCCCAGGGTCTCCTGGAAACACCATATATTTT
CASSSPGSPGNTIYF
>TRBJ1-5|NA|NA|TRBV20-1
TGCAGTGCTAGTGGTCATAGCAATCAGCCCCAGCATTTT
CSASGHSNQPQHF
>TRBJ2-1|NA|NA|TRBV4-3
TGCGCCAGCAGCCAAGACAGGACAGACAATGAGCAGTTCTTC
CASSQDRTDNEQFF
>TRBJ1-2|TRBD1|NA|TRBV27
TGTGCCAGCAGGGACGGGACAGGGATGCACTATGGCTACACCTTC
CASRDGTGMHYGYTF
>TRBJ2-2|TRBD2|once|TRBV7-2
TGTGCCAGCAGACTTACTAGCGGGGAGAACACCGGGGAGCTGTTTTTT
CASRLTSGENTGELFF
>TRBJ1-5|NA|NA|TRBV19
TGTGCCAGTAGTATTTTGTACGGTAGCAATCAGCCCCAGCATTTT
CASSILYGSNQPQHF
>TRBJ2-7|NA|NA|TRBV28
TGTGCCAGCAGGGACGGGGGCTCCTACGAGCAGTACTTC
CASRDGGSYEQYF
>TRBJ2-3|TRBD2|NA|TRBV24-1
TGTGCCACCAGTGACTCCCCGGGTAGCGGGACCAGAGATACGCAGTATTTT
CATSDSPGSGTRDTQYF
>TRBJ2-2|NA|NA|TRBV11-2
TGTGCCAGCAGCTTAGCATACACCGGGGAGCTGTTTTTT
CASSLAYTGELFF
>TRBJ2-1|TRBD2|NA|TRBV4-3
TGCGCCAGCAGCCAAGTTGGACTAGCGGGGGGTAATGAGCAGTTCTTC
CASSQVGLAGGNEQFF
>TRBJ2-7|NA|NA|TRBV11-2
TGTGCCAGCAGTCCCAGTGATACCTACGAGCAGTACTTC
CASSPSDTYEQYF
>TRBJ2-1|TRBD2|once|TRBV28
TGTGCCAGCAAATCACGACTAGCGGGATCCTCCTACAATGAGCAGTTCTTC
CASKSRLAGSSYNEQFF
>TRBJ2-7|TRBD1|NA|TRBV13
TGTGCCAGCAGCTCACCCGGGACAGGGCCTGAGCAGTACTTC
CASSSPGTGPEQYF
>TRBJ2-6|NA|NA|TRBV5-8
TGTGCCAGCAGCTTGGCACAGTACTCTGGGGCCAACGTCCTGACTTTC
CASSLAQYSGANVLTF
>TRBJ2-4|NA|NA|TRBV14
TGTGCCAGCAGCCAAGTAGAGGGCAAGGTGCGTAGCAAAAACATTCAGTACTTC
CASSQVEGKVRSKNIQYF
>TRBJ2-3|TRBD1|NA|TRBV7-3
TGTGCCAGCAGCCAGGGGGCGGCAGATACGCAGTATTTT
CASSQGAADTQYF
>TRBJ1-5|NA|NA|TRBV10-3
TGTGCCATCAGTGACCCCCACAACAATCAGCCCCAGCATTTT
CAISDPHNNQPQHF
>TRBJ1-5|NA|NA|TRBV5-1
TGCGCCAGCAGCTTTACAGGGTTTCAGCCCCAGCATTTT
CASSFTGFQPQHF
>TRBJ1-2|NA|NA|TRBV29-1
TGCAGCGTCCGAAGACAGAACTATGGCTACACCTTC
CSVRRQNYGYTF
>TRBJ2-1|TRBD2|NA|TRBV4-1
TGCGCCAGCAGCCAGCCGGGACTAGCGGGGGGGCGAAACTACAATGAGCAGTTCTTC
CASSQPGLAGGRNYNEQFF
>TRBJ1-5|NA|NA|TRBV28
TGTGCCAGCAGCCTCTTCGGGGAAAGCAATCAGCCCCAGCATTTT
CASSLFGESNQPQHF
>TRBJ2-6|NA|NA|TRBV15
TGTGCCGTCAGGGGTGCTGGGGCCAACGTCCTGACTTTC
CAVRGAGANVLTF
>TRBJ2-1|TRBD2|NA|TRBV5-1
TGCGCCAGCAGTCGGGAGGGCTGGGCTAGCTCCTACAATGAGCAGTTCTTC
CASSREGWASSYNEQFF
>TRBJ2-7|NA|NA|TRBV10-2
TGCGCCAGCAGCAGCCCTACACAGGGTGCCTACGAGCAGTACTTC
CASSSPTQGAYEQYF
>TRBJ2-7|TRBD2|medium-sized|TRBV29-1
TGCAGCGTTGACTTAGGACTAGATGGCTCCTACGAGCAGTACTTC
CSVDLGLDGSYEQYF
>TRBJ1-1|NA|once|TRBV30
TGTGCCTGGAGTGCAGGGGTTGGGTCGGCTGAAGCTTTCTTT
CAWSAGVGSAEAFF
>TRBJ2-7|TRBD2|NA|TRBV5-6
TGTGCCAGCAGCCCACCAACCGGGAGGATTGCCTACGAGCAGTACTTC
CASSPPTGRIAYEQYF
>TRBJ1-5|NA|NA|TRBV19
TGTGCCAGTAGTATCCCCCTGGGTCCGACTTCGAATCAGCCCCAGCATTTT
CASSIPLGPTSNQPQHF
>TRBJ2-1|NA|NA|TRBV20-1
TGCAGTGCCGCGAAGTTGGATGAGCAGTTCTTC
CSAAKLDEQFF
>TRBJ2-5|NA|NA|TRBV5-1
TGCGCCAGCAGCTCTAACAGGGTCCGAGACGAGACCCAGTACTTC
CASSSNRVRDETQYF
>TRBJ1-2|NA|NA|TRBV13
TGTGCCAGCAGCTTAGAGCGGGAGATCGACTATGGCTACACCTTC
CASSLEREIDYGYTF
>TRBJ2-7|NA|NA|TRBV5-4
TGTGCCAGCAGCTTGGACAGCCTCTACGAGCAGTACTTC
CASSLDSLYEQYF
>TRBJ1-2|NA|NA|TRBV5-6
TGTGCCAGCAGCTTGGTGGAGTCCTATAATTTCGGTGGACTCCGTGGCTACACCTTC
CASSLVESYNFGGLRGYTF
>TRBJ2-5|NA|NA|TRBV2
TGTGCCAGAACGACTAGGAGTCTTGAGATCCAGTACTTC
CARTTRSLEIQYF
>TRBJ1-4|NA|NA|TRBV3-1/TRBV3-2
TGTGCCAGCAGCCAAGATTCGAGGAAACTGTTTTTT
CASSQDSRKLFF
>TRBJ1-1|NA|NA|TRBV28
TGTGCCAGCCGCACTACGAACACTGAAGCTTTCTTT
CASRTTNTEAFF
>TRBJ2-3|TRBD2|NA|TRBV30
TGTGCCTGGAGTGCGGGAGGGCGAAGCACAGATACGCAGTATTTT
CAWSAGGRSTDTQYF
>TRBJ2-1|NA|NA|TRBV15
TGTGCCACCAGCAGAGCGTGGGAATGGGGCAGCCCGAAGGGAAACTACAATGAGCAGTTCTTC
CATSRAWEWGSPKGNYNEQFF
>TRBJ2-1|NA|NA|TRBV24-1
TGTGCCACCAGTGATTTGCAGTCTAGCGTTAATGAGCAGTTCTTC
CATSDLQSSVNEQFF
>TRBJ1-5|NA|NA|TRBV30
TGTGCCTGGAGTTTCGGGAGTTATAGCAATCAGCCCCAGCATTTT
CAWSFGSYSNQPQHF
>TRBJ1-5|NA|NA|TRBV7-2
TGTGCCAGCAGCCGGTGGTCGGGGGGCGGTCAGCCCCAGCATTTT
CASSRWSGGGQPQHF
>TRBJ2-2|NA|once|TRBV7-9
TGTGCCAGCAGCCTCGTAGGGGGCGGGGAGCTGTTTTTT
CASSLVGGGELFF